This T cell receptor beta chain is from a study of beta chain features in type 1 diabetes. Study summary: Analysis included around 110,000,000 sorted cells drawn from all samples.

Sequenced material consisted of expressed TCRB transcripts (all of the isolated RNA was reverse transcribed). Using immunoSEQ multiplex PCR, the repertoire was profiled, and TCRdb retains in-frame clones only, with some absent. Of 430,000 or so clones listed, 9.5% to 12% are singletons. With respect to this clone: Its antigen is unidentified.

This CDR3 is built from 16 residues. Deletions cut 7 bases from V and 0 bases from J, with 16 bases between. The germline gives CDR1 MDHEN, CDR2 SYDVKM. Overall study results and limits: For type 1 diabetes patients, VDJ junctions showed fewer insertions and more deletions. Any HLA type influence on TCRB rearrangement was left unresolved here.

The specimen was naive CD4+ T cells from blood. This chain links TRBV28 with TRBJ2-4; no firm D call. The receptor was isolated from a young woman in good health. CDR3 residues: CASISAVLIAKNIQYF. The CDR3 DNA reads TGTGCCAGCATCTCGGCGGTCCTAATAGCCAAAAACATTCAGTACTTC.